Following are 5 T cell receptor beta chains from one sample sequenced in a study of response to subunit inactivated influenza vaccine. TCRdb redid the calling of the RT-PCR reads with MiXCR, one entry per CDR3 protein. The sample includes around 760,000 distinct CDR3 sequences, approximately 15% of them seen just once. The input for sequencing was PBMCs from blood, taken about 14 days before vaccination. Receptors were obtained from a man over 45 who received an inactivated influenza vaccine.

This CDR3 reads CASSRLQGNTIYF. DNA of the CDR3: TGTGCCAGCAGCCGACTACAGGGAAACACCATATATTTT. The rearrangement joins TRBV2 to TRBJ1-3; D ambiguous. This CDR3 is built from 13 residues. CDR1 and CDR2 from the germline V gene are SNHLY and FYNNEI. V dropped 6 bases and J dropped 4 bases, with 10 bases sitting between them.

This clonotype has a count of ten or more. The chain uses TRBV6-2 or TRBV6-3 and TRBJ1-1; D gene uncertain. Deletions cut 2 bases from V and 5 bases from J, with 9 bases between. Germline assignment: CDR1 MNHEY and CDR2 SVGEGT. CDR3 size: 13 residues. The CDR3 region is CASSYTGKTEAFF. The CDR3 DNA is TGTGCCAGCAGTTACACCGGAAAGACTGAAGCTTTCTTT.

V usage is TRBV5-5 and J usage is TRBJ1-1; D not certain. The CDR3 is 12 residues long. Germline-derived CDR1 and CDR2 are SGHKS and YYEKEE (reference sequence). Trimming took off 0 bases at V and 12 bases at J, with 12 bases between the two ends. The CDR3 spells CASSLVALKTFF. The DNA for the CDR3 is TGTGCCAGCAGCTTGGTGGCGTTAAAGACTTTCTTT.

This rearrangement joins TRBV9 to TRBJ2-2; TRBD1 aligns across 8 bases. CDR1 SGDLS and CDR2 YYNGEE come from the germline V gene. The CDR3 totals 15 residues. V dropped 3 bases and J dropped 4; count of bases not matched to a gene: 5. The CDR3, as DNA: TGTGCCAGCAGCGCACGCAGGGGGCCCACCGGGGAGCTGTTTTTT. Translation: CASSARRGPTGELFF.

J is TRBJ2-5 and V is TRBV7-2; the match to TRBD2 covers 8 bases. Germline CDR1 reads SGHTA; CDR2 reads FQGNSA. With 4 bases clipped from V and 0 bases from J, the junction kept 4 bases outside the gene matches. The CDR3 is 15 residues long. In DNA form, the CDR3 reads TGTGCCAGCAGCTCGCGGGGGGCCAACCAAGAGACCCAGTACTTC. Amino acid sequence: CASSSRGANQETQYF.